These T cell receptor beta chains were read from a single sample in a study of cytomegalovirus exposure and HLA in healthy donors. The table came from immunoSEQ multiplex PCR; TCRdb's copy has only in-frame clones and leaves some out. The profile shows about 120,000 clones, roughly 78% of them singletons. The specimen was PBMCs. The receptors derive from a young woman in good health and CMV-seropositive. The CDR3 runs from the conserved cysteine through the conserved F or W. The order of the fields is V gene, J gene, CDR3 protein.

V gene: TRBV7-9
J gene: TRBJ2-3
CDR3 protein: CASSLKGGLGFTDTQYF

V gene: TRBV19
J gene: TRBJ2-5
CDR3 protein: CASSRSRQGAETQYF

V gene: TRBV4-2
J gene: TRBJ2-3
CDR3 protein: CASSQALAGGTDTQYF

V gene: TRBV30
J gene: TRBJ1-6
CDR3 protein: CAVTGQGRLAYNSPLHF

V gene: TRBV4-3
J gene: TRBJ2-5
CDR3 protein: CASSQEVAGGQTGETQYF

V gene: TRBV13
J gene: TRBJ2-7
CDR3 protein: CASSLGQGLVEQYF

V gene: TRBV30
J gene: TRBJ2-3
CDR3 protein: CAWRPPGVGGMSTDTQYF

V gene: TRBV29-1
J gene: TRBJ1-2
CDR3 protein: CSVADGLNYGYTF

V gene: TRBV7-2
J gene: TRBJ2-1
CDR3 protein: CASSFSGGREFF

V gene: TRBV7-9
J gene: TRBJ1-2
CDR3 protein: CAGPRQVTDNYGYTF

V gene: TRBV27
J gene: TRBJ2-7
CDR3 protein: CASSQGGEYEQYF

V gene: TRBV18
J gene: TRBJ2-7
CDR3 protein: CASSPGQTYEQYF

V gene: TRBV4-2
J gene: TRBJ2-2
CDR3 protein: CASRSKTGVPGELFF

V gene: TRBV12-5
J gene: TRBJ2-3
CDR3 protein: CASGRTGASTDTQYF

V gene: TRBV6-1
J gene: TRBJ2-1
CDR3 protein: CASKVGAVEYNEQFF

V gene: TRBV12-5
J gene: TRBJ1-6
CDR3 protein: CASGLVSVRVNSPLHF

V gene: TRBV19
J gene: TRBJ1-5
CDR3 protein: CASQNLRGGRALGQPQHF

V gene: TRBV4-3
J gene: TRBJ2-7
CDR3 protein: CASSQEASGGYSYEQYF

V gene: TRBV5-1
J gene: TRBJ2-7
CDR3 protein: CASSLETGYEQYF

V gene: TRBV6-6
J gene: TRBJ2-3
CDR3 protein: CASSPPGLADTQYF

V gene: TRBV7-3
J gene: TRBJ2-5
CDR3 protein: CASKPSGGAKETQYF

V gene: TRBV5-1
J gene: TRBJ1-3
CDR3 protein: CASSRRTGGTLGGNTIYF

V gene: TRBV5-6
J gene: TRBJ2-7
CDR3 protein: CASSRTGVHEQYF

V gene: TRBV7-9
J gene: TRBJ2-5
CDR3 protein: CASSSGQLSGVETQYF

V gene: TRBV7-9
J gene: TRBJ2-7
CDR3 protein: CSSSLGVRPYEQYF

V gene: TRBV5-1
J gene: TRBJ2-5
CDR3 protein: CASSPSGGETQYF

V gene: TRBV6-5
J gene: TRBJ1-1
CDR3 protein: CASSYQTGNTEAFF

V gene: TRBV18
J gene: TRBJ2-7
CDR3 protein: CASSPRVATSEYEQYF

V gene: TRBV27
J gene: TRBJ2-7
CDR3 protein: CASSSLPPGEQYF